This T cell receptor (beta chain) was identified in a study of shared clonotypes between healthy human individuals. Study overall: Two female and a few male donors aged 18 to 49 were enrolled.

Regarding the study as a whole: Genetic and exposure-history diversity was limited by the small donor number.

For this clone: Its antigen remains unidentified.

Under the authors' procedure: From ImmunoSEQ came sequences covering only the junction and carrying no quality scores, so filtering differed. The method was immunoSEQ multiplex PCR; TCRdb's version includes in-frame clones alone and lacks a portion of them. V and J calls and clone size follow that table, whereas D and trimming were derived from the DNA. The table has hundreds of thousands of clones, around three quarters seen once. Germline CDR1 SGHRS, CDR2 YFSETQ. V dropped 1 base and J dropped 6 bases, with 11 bases sitting between them. This CDR3 spans 14 amino acids. The specimen sequenced was PBMCs. V gene TRBV5-1 combines with J gene TRBJ2-1; D could derive from TRBD1 or TRBD2 (6 bases each). This sequence originates from a middle-aged woman in good health. Some clones in this sample may be carry-over from other donors' samples. In DNA, the CDR3 is TGCGCCAGCAGCTTGAGGGGGGATTTCAATGAGCAGTTCTTC. Encoded protein: CASSLRGDFNEQFF.